A selection of T cell receptor beta chains follows, all from one sample in a study of ipilimumab plus nivolumab after autologous stem cell transplantation. TCRdb's copy holds only in-frame clones and misses some; the assay was immunoSEQ multiplex PCR. The table has roughly 86,000 clones, more than 80% seen once. The sequenced sample was PBMCs, obtained in a trial of ipilimumab plus nivolumab as post-transplant consolidation. Every receptor here comes from a male donor with diffuse large B-cell lymphoma. Each CDR3 is given with its conserved first and last residue. Where a row states a size, it is once, few, many or the class of an expanded clone; other rows omit it.

CDR3 protein	V gene	clone size
CATTGSGNTIYF	TRBV5-6	once
CASSPGGTSQGSGYTF	TRBV21-1	.
CASSLTETGYYNEQFF	TRBV7-8	.
CASSVQERPAFF	TRBV6-1	.
CASSPWGQGLYEQFF	TRBV19	.
CASSPPGQGHEKLFF	TRBV6-6	.
CAWRGLAATDTQYF	TRBV30	.
CASSVEGGPGRTQYF	TRBV9	once
CASSRTGQGAYEQYF	TRBV19	.
CASIPSVGERGVSYEQYF	TRBV27	.
CASTSTFGVTEAFF	TRBV6-5	.
CASSPGTVQETQYF	TRBV7-9	.
CASSGDSSGTQETQYF	TRBV19	.
CATSRDQEAAENYGYTF	TRBV15	once
CASSFSVSGNTEAFF	TRBV11-2	few
CASRAPGQNSPLHF	TRBV10-2	.
CASSQDRRGYTF	TRBV6-1	.